The text below deals with one T cell receptor beta chain. Its specificity is unknown. The record originates from a study of T cell responses to AZD1222 COVID-19 vaccine. Background on the study: Both about-4-week and about-12-week second-dose recipients were combined. Whole-study results and caveats: Repertoire collection took place solely once the T cell response had peaked. Along spike, vaccine-associated CD4 TCRs were found throughout, with dominance at 160-218 and 743-854. Spike-specific TCR breadth and depth grew following two AZD1222 doses.

Repertoires were generated with immunoSEQ multiplex PCR, while TCRdb's copy carries only in-frame clones and drops some. Here the sample spans tens of thousands of clones, about nine tenths being singletons. V dropped 0 bases and J dropped 3 bases, with 17 bases sitting between them. CDR1 is GTSNPN, CDR2 SVGIG, per germline (reference sequence). The CDR3 covers 16 residues. The gene calls are TRBV30 and TRBJ1-1; D is undetermined. This sequence was found in an adult in good health. Specimen: peripheral blood, collected on day 0 of AZD1222 vaccination. The CDR3 nucleotides read TGTGCCTGGAGTGTATTGGGCGGGGTCTCGGACACTGAAGCTTTCTTT. It specifies CAWSVLGGVSDTEAFF.